Sequencing of this TCR beta chain was carried out in a study of somatic mutations in cytotoxic T cells in rheumatoid arthritis. At the level of the study: Using a FACSAria II or Sony SH800, a portion of the V beta antibody-stained T-cell populations were flow-sorted at nearly 100% purity, and among those populations were V beta1+ cells that were then sequenced for TCRB.

With 5 bases removed from V and 8 bases from J, the gap between germline ends came to 21 bases. Germline V gene lookup returns CDR1 SGHAT and CDR2 FQNNGV. CDR3 length equals 15 residues. TCRdb's copy holds only in-frame clones and misses some; the assay was immunoSEQ multiplex PCR. The profile covers tens of thousands of clones, with around 87% appearing a single time and less than 9.5% taken by the ten largest. The TCR sequence derives from an adult with rheumatoid arthritis. Input material: CD8+ T cells sorted from blood. The gene calls are TRBV11-2 and TRBJ1-2, with D unresolved. The CDR3 is CASSQPPRREHGYTF. CDR3 nucleotide sequence: TGTGCCAGCAGCCAACCTCCCAGGAGGGAGCACGGCTACACCTTC.